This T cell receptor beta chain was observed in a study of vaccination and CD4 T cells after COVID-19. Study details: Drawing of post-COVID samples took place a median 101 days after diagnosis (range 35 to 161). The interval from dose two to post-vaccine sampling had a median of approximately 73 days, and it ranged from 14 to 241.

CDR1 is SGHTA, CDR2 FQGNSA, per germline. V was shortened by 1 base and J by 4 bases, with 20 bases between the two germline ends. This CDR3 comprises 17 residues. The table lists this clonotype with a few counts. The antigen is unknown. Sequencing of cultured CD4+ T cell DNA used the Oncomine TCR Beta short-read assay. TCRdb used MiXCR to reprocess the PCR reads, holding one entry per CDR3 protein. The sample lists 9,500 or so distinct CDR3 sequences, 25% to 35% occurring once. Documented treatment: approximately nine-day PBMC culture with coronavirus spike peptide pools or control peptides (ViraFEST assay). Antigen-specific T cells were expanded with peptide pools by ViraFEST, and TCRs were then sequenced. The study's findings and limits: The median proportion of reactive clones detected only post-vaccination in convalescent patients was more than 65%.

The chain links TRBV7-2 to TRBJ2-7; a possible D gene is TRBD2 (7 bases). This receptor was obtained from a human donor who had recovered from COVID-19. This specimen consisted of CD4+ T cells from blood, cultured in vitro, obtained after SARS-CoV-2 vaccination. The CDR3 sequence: CASSLGGGAGVRYEQYF. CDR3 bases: TGTGCCAGCAGCTTAGGTGGGGGGGCGGGAGTTAGGTACGAGCAGTACTTC.